The next 19 T cell receptor beta chains were all read from a single sample in a study of human T cells and chemical hapten exposure (dated by TCRdb to the early 2020s). Receptor libraries were prepared by RACE. Reads for this sample came from a NextSeq 500. TCRdb reprocessed the public reads (quality trimming at Q25 with fastp, clone calling with MiXCR) and kept in-frame beta chains. Rows with a matching CDR3 protein are joined into one entry that keeps the most common DNA and genes. Across this sample there are over 80,000 distinct CDR3 sequences, with 9.5% to 13% seen only once. The top ten clonotypes cover around 1.1% of the sample. The time point label corresponds to: patch test 3, about 24 weeks after DPC sensitization. In the paper's terms, the treatment or condition label means: therapeutic diphenylcyclopropenone sensitization with weekly scalp DPC. Material: whole blood, obtained in connection with sensitization to the hapten diphenylcyclopropenone (DPC). The receptors derive from a woman aged 25-40 years with alopecia areata. Some clones in this sample may be carry-over from other donors' samples.

This clonotype appeared many times. J is TRBJ2-2 and V is TRBV19; unclear D gene. V lost 3 bases to trimming and J lost 0 bases, with 11 bases between them. CDR3 length: 16 residues. The germline V gene has CDR1 LNHDA and CDR2 SQIVND (reference sequence). The CDR3 sequence: CASSILVDSNTGELFF. The CDR3 DNA follows: TGTGCCAGTAGTATTTTGGTAGACTCGAACACCGGGGAGCTGTTTTTT.

This clonotype was seen at least ten times. The J gene is TRBJ2-3, the V gene TRBV28; possible D gene TRBD1, 7 bases. The germline V gene encodes CDR1 MDHEN and CDR2 SYDVKM. The CDR3 totals 14 residues. With 8 bases removed from V and 5 bases from J, the gap between germline ends came to 17 bases. The CDR3 sequence: CASHQGGAGDTQYF. In nucleotides, the CDR3 is TGTGCCAGCCACCAGGGGGGCGCGGGAGATACGCAGTATTTT.

V is TRBV2 and J is TRBJ1-1; no clear D. CDR1 SNHLY and CDR2 FYNNEI come from the germline V gene. The V gene lost 11 bases and the J gene lost 4 bases, with 5 bases spanning the gap. The CDR3 covers 9 residues. CDR3 coding DNA: TGTGCCGTGGGCACTGAAGCTTTCTTT. Its translation: CAVGTEAFF.

In this sample, this clonotype turned up many times. The chain has TRBV12-3 or TRBV12-4 and TRBJ1-5; D possibly corresponds to TRBD1 (6 bases). The germline V and J ends were trimmed by 8 bases and 3 bases, with 14 bases remaining between them. The CDR3 sequence is 14 residues long. DNA of the CDR3: TGTGCCAGCCACGGGGGGACAAACAATCAGCCCCAGCATTTT. It codes for CASHGGTNNQPQHF.

V gene TRBV4-1 combines with J gene TRBJ2-4, with 8 positions matching TRBD1. Germline values: CDR1 MGHRA, CDR2 YSYEKL. This CDR3 is 15 amino acids long. The V gene end was trimmed by 0 bases and the J gene end by 5 bases; junction bases not matched to a gene: 3. CDR3 DNA: TGCGCCAGCAGCCAAGAATCAGGGGGCCAAAACATTCAGTACTTC. Residues: CASSQESGGQNIQYF.

This chain uses TRBV28 with TRBJ2-3; 12 bases agree with TRBD2. The CDR3 runs to 16 residues. Germline V lookup: CDR1 MDHEN, CDR2 SYDVKM. V gave up 6 bases and J gave up 5 bases; unmatched junction bases: 9. CDR3 DNA: TGTGCCAGCAGCCTCAGGACTAGCGGGGAAAAAGATACGCAGTATTTT. The encoded protein is CASSLRTSGEKDTQYF.

The sample holds a few counts of this clonotype. The chain employs TRBV6-2 or TRBV6-3 and TRBJ2-5, with no clear D. This CDR3 comprises 13 residues. Deletions cut 7 bases from V and 3 bases from J, with 12 bases between. The germline V gene encodes CDR1 MNHEY and CDR2 SVGEGT. In nucleotides, the CDR3 is TGTGCCAGCACTACTCGTCCGGAAGAGACCCAGTACTTC. It specifies CASTTRPEETQYF.

This clonotype was recorded many times. This chain links TRBV5-1 with TRBJ1-2; D remains unclear. Trimming pared 4 bases from V and 8 bases from J, leaving 12 bases between. The CDR3 consists of 12 residues. Germline V gene data show CDR1 as SGHRS and CDR2 as YFSETQ. The CDR3 region has the DNA TGCGCCAGCAGCCAGGAATCCACCGGCTACACCTTC. Its translation is CASSQESTGYTF.

In its sample, this clonotype was seen a few times. The rearrangement joins TRBV10-3 to TRBJ2-1; D gene unclear. Deletions cut 0 bases from V and 10 bases from J, with 4 bases between. CDR3 length: 11 amino acids. CDR1 and CDR2 from the germline V gene are ENHRY and SYGVKD. The CDR3 nucleotides are TGTGCCATCAGTGAGTCCAGGGAGCAGTTCTTC. Its protein is CAISESREQFF.

This clonotype occurred many times. This chain uses TRBV7-2 with TRBJ1-1; D unclear. Germline CDR1 SGHTA, CDR2 FQGNSA. The CDR3 spans 15 residues. Trimming took 1 base from V and 1 from J, leaving 10 bases between them. CDR3 loop: CASSLGPATNTEAFF. For the CDR3, the DNA is TGTGCCAGCAGCTTAGGACCAGCCACGAACACTGAAGCTTTCTTT.

The J gene is TRBJ2-5, the V gene TRBV19; TRBD1 aligns across 10 bases. The CDR3 sequence is 14 residues long. CDR1 is LNHDA and CDR2 is SQIVND in the germline V gene (reference sequence). The J segment lost 5 bases and the V segment lost 5 bases, leaving 5 bases of the junction unmatched. The CDR3 is CASSLTGGTETQYF. CDR3 bases: TGTGCCAGTAGTCTGACAGGGGGCACGGAGACCCAGTACTTC.

At least ten counts were recorded for this clonotype. The rearrangement uses TRBV3-1 and TRBJ2-1; D could derive from TRBD1 or TRBD2 (6 bases each). The length of the CDR3 is 14 residues. V was cut by 7 bases and J by 4 bases, with 14 bases left in between. Germline lookup yields CDR1 LGHDT and CDR2 YNNKEL (reference sequence). This CDR3 reads CASTNGGGYNEQFF. CDR3 nucleotides: TGTGCCAGCACCAATGGAGGGGGTTACAATGAGCAGTTCTTC.

With respect to this clonotype: A much more abundant neighbour one base away suggests this may be a read error. This chain connects TRBV12-3 or TRBV12-4 to TRBJ1-5, with D tentatively TRBD1 (5 bases). The DNA end is a closer match to TRBJ2-3, so the J assignment may be wrong. This CDR3 has 13 residues. In DNA, the CDR3 is TGTGCCAGCAGTTTAGGGGGCAGTCAGCCCCAGTATTTT. Its protein is CASSLGGSQPQYF.

This clonotype was detected many times. CDR3 in DNA: TGTGCCAGCAGTGATGTTACCCCCCGTGAGACCCAGTACTTC. It encodes CASSDVTPRETQYF. This chain connects TRBV2 to TRBJ2-5; D ambiguous. CDR1 and CDR2 from the germline V gene are SNHLY and FYNNEI. V dropped 3 bases and J dropped 5 bases, with 13 bases sitting between them. CDR3 length equals 14 residues. Based on the CDR3 plus reference TRBV2 and TRBJ2-5, the full variable domain is EPEVTQTPSHQVTQMGQEVILRCVPISNHLYFYWYRQILGQKVEFLVSFYNNEISEKSEIFDDQFSVERPDGSNFTLKIRSTKLEDSAMYFCASSDVTPRETQYFGPGTRLLVL.

The chain joins TRBV11-2 to TRBJ2-1, with TRBD2 matching 10 bases. The CDR3 is made up of 16 amino acids. CDR1 and CDR2 (germline): SGHAT, FQNNGV. V shed 2 bases, J shed 4 bases, and the junction held 5 bases outside the gene matches. CDR3 in amino acids: CASSLSPSGGYNEQFF. CDR3 DNA sequence: TGTGCCAGCAGCTTAAGTCCTAGCGGGGGATACAATGAGCAGTTCTTC.

This clonotype was detected only a few times. V usage is TRBV20-1 and J usage is TRBJ2-3; TRBD1 matches 8 bases. The trim removed 0 bases at V and 7 bases at J, leaving 9 bases unmatched. The CDR3 has 15 amino acids. Germline lookup yields CDR1 DFQATT and CDR2 SNEGSKA (reference sequence). CDR3 sequence (DNA): TGCAGTGCTAGAGATCCAACAGGGGGTCCTCATACGCAGTATTTT. Its translation is CSARDPTGGPHTQYF.

The chain is built from TRBV5-1 and TRBJ2-5; no definite D call. Trimming left V 1 base short and J 5 bases short, with 12 bases between. The CDR3 is 14 amino acids. Germline V gene sequence: CDR1 SGHRS, CDR2 YFSETQ. CDR3 DNA sequence: TGCGCCAGCAGCTTGTCTACTAAGGAGGAGACCCAGTACTTC. Its protein is CASSLSTKEETQYF. Full variable domain (missing parts from reference TRBV5-1 and TRBJ2-5): KAGVTQTPRYLIKTRGQQVTLSCSPISGHRSVSWYQQTPGQGLQFLFEYFSETQRNKGNFPGRFSGRQFSNSRSEMNVSTLELGDSALYLCASSLSTKEETQYFGPGTRLLVL.

The rearrangement uses TRBV20-1 and TRBJ2-6; D gene unclear. This CDR3 is built from 14 residues. V shed 5 bases and J shed 1 base, with 9 bases lying between them. Per germline, CDR1 DFQATT and CDR2 SNEGSKA (reference sequence). The DNA for the CDR3 is TGCAGTGCTGCCCTCTTTTCTGGGGCCAACGTCCTGACTTTC. As protein: CSAALFSGANVLTF.

This clonotype was recorded many times. CDR3 amino acids: CASSQDTRIYGYTF. As DNA, the CDR3 is TGTGCCAGCAGCCAAGACACACGCATCTATGGCTACACCTTC. The rearrangement links TRBV3-1 to TRBJ1-2, with D unresolved. Germline lookup yields CDR1 LGHDT and CDR2 YNNKEL (reference sequence). V lost 0 bases to trimming and J lost 4 bases, with 9 bases between them. The CDR3 has 14 residues.